Shown below are 12 T cell receptor beta chains from a single sample sequenced in a study of blood T cell repertoires in COVID-19. Only in-frame clones appear in the TCRdb table, and some are missing; sequencing was by immunoSEQ multiplex PCR. The sample records 250,000 to 350,000 clones, about 92% being singletons. The sequencing sample was made of PBMCs or T cells enriched from blood (not recorded which). These receptors were obtained from a man in his sixties who had recovered from COVID-19.

This chain links TRBV6-5 with TRBJ1-2; 12 bases agree with TRBD1. Germline V gene lookup returns CDR1 MNHEY and CDR2 SVGAGI. With 6 bases clipped from V and 7 bases from J, the junction kept 9 bases outside the gene matches. This CDR3 contains 15 residues. The DNA for the CDR3 is TGTGCCAGCAGCGCCGCCGGGACAGGGGGCCTTGGCTACACCTTC. It translates to CASSAAGTGGLGYTF.

This rearrangement joins TRBV6-5 to TRBJ1-2; 8 bases are shared with TRBD1. The CDR3 length is 13 residues. Germline CDR1 and CDR2: MNHEY and SVGAGI. V dropped 8 bases and J dropped 4; count of bases not matched to a gene: 6. In DNA form, the CDR3 reads TGTGCCAGCGGAGGACAGGGTTCCTATGGCTACACCTTC. Translated: CASGGQGSYGYTF.

This chain joins TRBV4-1 and TRBJ2-1, with TRBD2 identical over 11 bases. The CDR3 totals 15 residues. Trimming took 4 bases from V and 8 from J; bases not matched to a gene: 7. CDR1 is MGHRA and CDR2 is YSYEKL in the germline V gene. In nucleotides, the CDR3 is TGCGCCAGCAGCCTTGGGACTAGCGGACAAGATGAGCAGTTCTTC. Its translation: CASSLGTSGQDEQFF.

The chain is built from TRBV15 and TRBJ1-4, with 7 bases identical to TRBD1. CDR3 length: 13 residues. Germline values: CDR1 LNHNV, CDR2 YYDKDF (reference sequence). V was clipped by 3 bases and J by 8 bases; unmatched bases: 3. The CDR3 loop is CATSRGDSEKLFF. CDR3 DNA: TGTGCCACCAGCAGGGGGGACAGCGAAAAACTGTTTTTT.

The chain recombines TRBV10-3 with TRBJ2-1; possible D gene TRBD2, 6 bases. Germline V lookup: CDR1 ENHRY, CDR2 SYGVKD. Deletions cut 0 bases from V and 3 bases from J, with 18 bases between. The CDR3 contains 18 residues. This CDR3 is CAISESEGPRVSYNEQFF. The CDR3, as DNA: TGTGCCATCAGTGAGTCGGAGGGCCCCCGGGTGAGCTACAATGAGCAGTTCTTC.

In this sample, this clone turned up once. The chain recombines TRBV5-4 with TRBJ2-3; 7 positions agree with TRBD1. The CDR3 contains 13 residues. The V gene end was trimmed by 3 bases and the J gene end by 5 bases; junction bases not matched to a gene: 3. The germline V gene has CDR1 SGHNT and CDR2 YYREEE (reference sequence). The DNA for the CDR3 is TGTGCCAGCAGCTCATGGACAGGAGATACGCAGTATTTT. This gives the protein CASSSWTGDTQYF.

The genes are TRBV25-1 and TRBJ2-1; D may be TRBD1 (5 bases). The V gene lost 2 bases and the J gene lost 10 bases, with 12 bases spanning the gap. Germline loops: CDR1 MGHDK, CDR2 SYGVNS. This CDR3 comprises 13 residues. CDR3 region: CASSEGGSGEQFF. The CDR3 DNA reads TGTGCCAGCAGTGAAGGTGGGTCAGGGGAGCAGTTCTTC.

J is TRBJ2-2 and V is TRBV27; a weak D match, TRBD1 (5 bases). Germline CDR1 reads MNHEY; CDR2 reads SMNVEV (reference sequence). Deletions cut 4 bases from V and 6 bases from J, with 12 bases between. The CDR3 length is 14 residues. CDR3 nucleotide sequence: TGTGCCAGCAGTTCTTCAGGGTGGTCCGGGGAGCTGTTTTTT. The encoded protein is CASSSSGWSGELFF.

The chain uses TRBV5-1 and TRBJ1-1; possible D gene TRBD1, 6 bases. Trimming stripped 1 base from V and 4 bases from J, with 8 bases between. The CDR3 sequence is 13 residues long. Germline loops: CDR1 SGHRS, CDR2 YFSETQ. CDR3 protein: CASSLQGFTEAFF. In DNA, the CDR3 is TGCGCCAGCAGCTTGCAGGGGTTCACTGAAGCTTTCTTT. Filled out from reference TRBV5-1 and TRBJ1-1, the complete variable domain reads KAGVTQTPRYLIKTRGQQVTLSCSPISGHRSVSWYQQTPGQGLQFLFEYFSETQRNKGNFPGRFSGRQFSNSRSEMNVSTLELGDSALYLCASSLQGFTEAFFGQGTRLTVV.

The V call is TRBV11-3, the J call TRBJ2-1; 13 bases line up with TRBD2. CDR1 SGHNT and CDR2 YENEEA come from the germline V gene. This CDR3 contains 16 residues. Trimming at V came to 1 base and at J to 7 bases, leaving 4 bases not matched to a gene. The CDR3 loop reads CASSLVGLAGENEQFF. The CDR3 coding sequence is TGTGCCAGCAGCTTAGTTGGACTAGCGGGGGAAAATGAGCAGTTCTTC.

The rearrangement joins TRBV15 to TRBJ1-2, with 7 bases aligning to TRBD1. In germline, CDR1 is LNHNV, CDR2 YYDKDF (reference sequence). This CDR3 spans 16 amino acids. Trimming removed 0 bases from V and 8 bases from J; junction bases left unmatched: 12. In DNA form, the CDR3 reads TGTGCCACCAGCAGAGATCTCATTCAGGGGGTAGAGGGCTACACCTTC. It specifies CATSRDLIQGVEGYTF.

V usage is TRBV7-2 and J usage is TRBJ1-5, with TRBD1 identical over 7 bases. V shed 2 bases, J shed 1 base, and the junction held 5 bases outside the gene matches. The CDR3 loop spans 16 amino acids. CDR1 is SGHTA, CDR2 FQGNSA, per germline. The CDR3 loop is CASSLSSRGSNQPQHF. The CDR3 nucleotides are TGTGCCAGCAGCTTATCTTCCAGGGGGAGCAATCAGCCCCAGCATTTT.